The source of this T cell receptor beta chain is a study of T cell repertoires in cytomegalovirus infection. TCRdb recomputed calls from the reads with MiXCR, one row per CDR3 protein. The table lists fewer than 550,000 distinct CDR3 sequences, roughly 30% of them singletons. This clonotype was seen a few times. Germline V gene sequence: CDR1 LNHDA, CDR2 SQIVND (reference sequence). The CDR3 extends over 17 amino acids. V was trimmed by 1 base and J by 1 base, leaving 14 bases between them. The chain is built from TRBV19 and TRBJ2-4, with a possible D match to TRBD2 (5 bases). The source material was PBMCs. The TCR comes from a human donor in good health (CMV status not recorded). Some clones in this sample may be carry-over from other donors' samples. The CDR3 here is CASSIVGSVTAKNIQYF. CDR3 nucleotide sequence: TGTGCCAGTAGTATAGTGGGGAGCGTCACGGCCAAAAACATTCAGTACTTC.